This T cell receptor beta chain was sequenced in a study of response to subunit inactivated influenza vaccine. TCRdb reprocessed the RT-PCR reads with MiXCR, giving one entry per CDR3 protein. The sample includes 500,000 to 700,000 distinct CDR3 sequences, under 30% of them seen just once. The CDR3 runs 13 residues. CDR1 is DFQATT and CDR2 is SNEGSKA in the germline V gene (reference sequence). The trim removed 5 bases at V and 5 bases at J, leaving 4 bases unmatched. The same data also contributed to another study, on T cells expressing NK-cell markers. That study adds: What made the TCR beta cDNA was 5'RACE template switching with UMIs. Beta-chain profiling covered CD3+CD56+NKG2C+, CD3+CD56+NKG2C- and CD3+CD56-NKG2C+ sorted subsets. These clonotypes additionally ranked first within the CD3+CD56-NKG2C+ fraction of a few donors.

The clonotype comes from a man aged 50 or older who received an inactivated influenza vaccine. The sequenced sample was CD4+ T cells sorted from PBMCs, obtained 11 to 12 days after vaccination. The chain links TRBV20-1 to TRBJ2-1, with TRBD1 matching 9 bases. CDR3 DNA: TGCAGTGCTCCGGGACAGGGAGACAATGAGCAGTTCTTC. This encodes CSAPGQGDNEQFF.